This record concerns one T cell receptor (beta chain) sequence. In the original workflow: Reference gene primers were amplified, and this amplification served to estimate nucleated cell counts. Produced via immunoSEQ multiplex PCR; TCRdb's table is partial and in-frame only. Clone size and the V and J calls come from that table; the DNA yielded D and trimming. Among roughly 200,000 clones listed, roughly four fifths were seen once. These data originate in a study of blood T cell repertoires in COVID-19. The wider study: In each case, the material was cDNA or gDNA derived from T cells, B-cell-depleted T cells, or PBMCs.

Participants spanned ages 18 to 89 years and resided in roughly 22 US areas. Categorization into cohorts depended on clinical history that participants reported. Looked up from germline, CDR1 is LGHDT and CDR2 is YNNKEL (reference sequence). CDR3 length: 13 residues. With 1 base removed from V and 4 bases from J, the gap between germline ends came to 5 bases. The sequencing sample was made of PBMCs or T cells enriched from blood (not recorded which). The chain carries TRBV3-1 (or the pseudogene TRBV3-2) and TRBJ1-3; D uncertain. The sequence came from a man aged 35-49 years who had recovered from COVID-19. CDR3 nucleotide sequence: TGTGCCAGCAGCCAAGTGGAGGGAAACACCATATATTTT. It encodes CASSQVEGNTIYF.